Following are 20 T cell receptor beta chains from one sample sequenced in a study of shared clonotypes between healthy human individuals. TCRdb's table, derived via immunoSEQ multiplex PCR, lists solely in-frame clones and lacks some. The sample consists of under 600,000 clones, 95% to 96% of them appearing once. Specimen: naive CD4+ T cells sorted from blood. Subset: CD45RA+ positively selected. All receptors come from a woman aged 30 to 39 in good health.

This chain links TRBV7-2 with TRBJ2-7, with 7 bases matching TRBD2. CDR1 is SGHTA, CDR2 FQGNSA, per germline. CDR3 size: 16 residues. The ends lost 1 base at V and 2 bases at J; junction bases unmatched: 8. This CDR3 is CASSLVVGGPTYEQYF. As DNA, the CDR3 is TGTGCCAGCAGCTTAGTGGTGGGAGGGCCCACCTACGAGCAGTACTTC.

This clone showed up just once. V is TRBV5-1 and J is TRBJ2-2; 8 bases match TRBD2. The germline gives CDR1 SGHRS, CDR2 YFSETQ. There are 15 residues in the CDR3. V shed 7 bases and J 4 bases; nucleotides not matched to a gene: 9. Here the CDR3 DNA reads TGCGCCAGCGTCGGACTAGCCCGTCTCACCGGGGAGCTGTTTTTT. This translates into CASVGLARLTGELFF.

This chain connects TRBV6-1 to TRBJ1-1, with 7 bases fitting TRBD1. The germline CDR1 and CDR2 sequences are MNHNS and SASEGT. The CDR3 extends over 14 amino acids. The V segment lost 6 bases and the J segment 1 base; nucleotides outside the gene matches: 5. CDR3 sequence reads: CASRTGQPNTEAFF. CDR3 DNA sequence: TGTGCCAGCAGAACGGGACAGCCGAACACTGAAGCTTTCTTT.

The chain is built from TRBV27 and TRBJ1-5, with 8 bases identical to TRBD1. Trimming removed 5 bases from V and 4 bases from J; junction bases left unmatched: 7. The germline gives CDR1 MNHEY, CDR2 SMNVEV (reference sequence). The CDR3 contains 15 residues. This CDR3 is CASSPMDRANQPQHF. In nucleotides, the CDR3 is TGTGCCAGCAGTCCCATGGACAGGGCTAATCAGCCCCAGCATTTT.

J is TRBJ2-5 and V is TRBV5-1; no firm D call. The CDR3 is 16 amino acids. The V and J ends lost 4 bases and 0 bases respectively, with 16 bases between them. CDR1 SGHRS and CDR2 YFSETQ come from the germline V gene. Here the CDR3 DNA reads TGCGCCAGCAGCCACTCAGCCGCTAGTTACCAAGAGACCCAGTACTTC. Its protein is CASSHSAASYQETQYF. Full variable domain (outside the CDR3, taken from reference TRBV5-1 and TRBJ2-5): KAGVTQTPRYLIKTRGQQVTLSCSPISGHRSVSWYQQTPGQGLQFLFEYFSETQRNKGNFPGRFSGRQFSNSRSEMNVSTLELGDSALYLCASSHSAASYQETQYFGPGTRLLVL.

CDR3 nucleotides: TGTGCCAGCATTGGCAGGGGCTGGGACGAGCAGTACTTC. Residues: CASIGRGWDEQYF. This chain uses TRBV28 with TRBJ2-7; tentatively, D is TRBD1 (6 bases). The V gene's germline CDR1 is MDHEN and CDR2 SYDVKM. CDR3 length: 13 residues. The germline V and J ends were trimmed by 7 bases and 5 bases, with 15 bases remaining between them.

The CDR3: CASSILARLPYEQYF. The CDR3 DNA is TGTGCCAGCAGTATACTAGCGCGCCTACCCTACGAGCAGTACTTC. This sequence joins TRBV28 and TRBJ2-7; TRBD2 matches 7 bases. CDR3 length: 15 residues. V dropped 5 bases and J dropped 2; count of bases not matched to a gene: 9. In germline, CDR1 is MDHEN, CDR2 SYDVKM.

The chain's CDR3 is CASSPRGGENTIYF. In nucleotides, the CDR3 is TGTGCCAGCAGCCCACGAGGGGGCGAAAACACCATATATTTT. This rearrangement joins TRBV7-9 to TRBJ1-3, with 7 bases that match TRBD1. In germline, CDR1 is SEHNR, CDR2 FQNEAQ (reference sequence). CDR3 length: 14 residues. V lost 5 bases, J lost 6 bases, and 7 bases stayed unmatched.

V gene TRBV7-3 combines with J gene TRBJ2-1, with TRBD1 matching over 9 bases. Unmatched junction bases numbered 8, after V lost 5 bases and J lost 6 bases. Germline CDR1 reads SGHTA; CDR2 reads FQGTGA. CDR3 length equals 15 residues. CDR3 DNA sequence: TGTGCCAGCAGCCCCACCGGGACAGGGATCAATGAGCAGTTCTTC. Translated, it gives CASSPTGTGINEQFF.

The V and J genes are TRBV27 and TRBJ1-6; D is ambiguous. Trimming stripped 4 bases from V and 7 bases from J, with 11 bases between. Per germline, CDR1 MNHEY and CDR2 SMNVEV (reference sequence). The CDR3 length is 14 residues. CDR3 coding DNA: TGTGCCAGCAGTTACGAGGGTTTGAATTCACCCCTCCACTTT. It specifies CASSYEGLNSPLHF.

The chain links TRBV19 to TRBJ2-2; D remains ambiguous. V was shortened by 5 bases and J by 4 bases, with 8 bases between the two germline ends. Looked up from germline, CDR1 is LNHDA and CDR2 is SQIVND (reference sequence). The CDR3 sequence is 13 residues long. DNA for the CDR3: TGTGCCAGTAGTTTGAAGGCCACCGGGGAGCTGTTTTTT. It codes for CASSLKATGELFF.

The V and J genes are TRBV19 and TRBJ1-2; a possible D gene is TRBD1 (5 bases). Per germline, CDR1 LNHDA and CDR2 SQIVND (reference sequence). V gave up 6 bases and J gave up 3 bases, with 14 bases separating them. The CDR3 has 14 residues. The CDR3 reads CASRNPGLDYGYTF. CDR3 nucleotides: TGTGCCAGTAGAAATCCGGGACTAGACTATGGCTACACCTTC.

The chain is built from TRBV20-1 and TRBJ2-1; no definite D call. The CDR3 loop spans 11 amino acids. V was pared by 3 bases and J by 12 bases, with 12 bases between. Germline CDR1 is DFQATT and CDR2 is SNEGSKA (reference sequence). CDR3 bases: TGCAGTGCTAGGATTCCCAAGGGGCAGTTCTTC. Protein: CSARIPKGQFF.

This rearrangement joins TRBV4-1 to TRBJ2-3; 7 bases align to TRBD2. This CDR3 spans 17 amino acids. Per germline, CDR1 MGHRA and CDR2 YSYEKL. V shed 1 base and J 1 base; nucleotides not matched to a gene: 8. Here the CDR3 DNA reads TGCGCCAGCAGCCAAGCTCTACTAGCGTGGGGCACAGATACGCAGTATTTT. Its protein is CASSQALLAWGTDTQYF.

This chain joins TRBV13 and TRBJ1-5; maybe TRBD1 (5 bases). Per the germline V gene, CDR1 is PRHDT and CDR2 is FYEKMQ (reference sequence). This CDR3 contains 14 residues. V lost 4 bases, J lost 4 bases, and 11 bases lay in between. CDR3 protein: CASSSQGRNQPQHF. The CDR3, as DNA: TGTGCCAGCAGCTCTCAGGGAAGGAATCAGCCCCAGCATTTT.

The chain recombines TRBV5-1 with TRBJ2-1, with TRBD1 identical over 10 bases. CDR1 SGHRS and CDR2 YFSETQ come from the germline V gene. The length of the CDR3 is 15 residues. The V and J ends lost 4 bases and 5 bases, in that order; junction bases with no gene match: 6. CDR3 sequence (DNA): TGCGCCAGCAGCCCCGGGACAGGGGCGAACAATGAGCAGTTCTTC. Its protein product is CASSPGTGANNEQFF.

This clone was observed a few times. This chain's CDR3 is CASSHPGGQETQYF. CDR3 DNA sequence: TGTGCCAGCTCACACCCAGGGGGACAAGAGACCCAGTACTTC. This chain uses TRBV18 with TRBJ2-5; TRBD1 matches at 7 bases. The CDR3 runs 14 residues. V lost 4 bases to trimming and J lost 2 bases; unmatched junction nucleotides: 4. In germline, CDR1 is KGHSH, CDR2 LQKENI.

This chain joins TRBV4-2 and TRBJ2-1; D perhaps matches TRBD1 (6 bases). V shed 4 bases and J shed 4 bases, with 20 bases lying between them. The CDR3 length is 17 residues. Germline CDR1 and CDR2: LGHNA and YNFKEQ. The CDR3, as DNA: TGTGCCAGCAGCCTGATGAGTGGGGGCGGAGGTTACAATGAGCAGTTCTTC. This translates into CASSLMSGGGGYNEQFF.

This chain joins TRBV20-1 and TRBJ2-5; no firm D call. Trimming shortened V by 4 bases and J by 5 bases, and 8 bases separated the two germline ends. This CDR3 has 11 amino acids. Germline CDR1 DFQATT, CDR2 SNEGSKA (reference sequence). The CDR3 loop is CSATGRETQYF. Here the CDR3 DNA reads TGCAGTGCTACCGGTCGGGAGACCCAGTACTTC.

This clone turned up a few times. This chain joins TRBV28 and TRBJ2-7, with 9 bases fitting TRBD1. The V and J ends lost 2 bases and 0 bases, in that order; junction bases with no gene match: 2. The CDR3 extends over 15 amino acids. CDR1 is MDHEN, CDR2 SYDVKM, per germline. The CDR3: CASSLGTGFSYEQYF. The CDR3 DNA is TGTGCCAGCAGTTTAGGGACAGGGTTCTCCTACGAGCAGTACTTC.